The 32 T cell receptor beta chains listed next were all sequenced from one sample in a study of identical twins. TCRdb called the 5' RACE reads again in MiXCR, with one record for every CDR3 protein. Of just under 650,000 distinct CDR3 sequences detected, about 7.6% appear once; the ten largest clones hold 1.6%. This sample was also put to use in a study of yellow fever vaccine responses in identical twins.

Sequencing input: PBMCs. The receptors were sampled from a woman aged 18-29 years in good health.

This clonotype was seen ten or more times. The chain combines TRBV12-3 or TRBV12-4 with TRBJ1-2; no firm D call. The V end was cut by 5 bases, the J end by 4 bases, with 17 bases between. The CDR3 loop spans 15 amino acids. The CDR3 DNA sequence: TGTGCCAGCAGTCCCTATCCCGGGATCCCCTATGGCTACACCTTC. Translating it yields CASSPYPGIPYGYTF.

The J gene is TRBJ1-1, the V gene TRBV25-1, with D unclear. CDR3 size: 11 residues. V shed 8 bases and J shed 5 bases, with 9 bases lying between them. Germline lookup yields CDR1 MGHDK and CDR2 SYGVNS. The CDR3 nucleotides read TGTGCCAGCCGGTATGGGACTGAAGCTTTCTTT. It yields the protein CASRYGTEAFF.

This clonotype was counted ten times or more. The J gene is TRBJ2-5, the V gene TRBV11-1; tentative D call: TRBD2 (5 bases). Germline V lookup: CDR1 SGHAT, CDR2 FQDESV (reference sequence). The V and J ends lost 2 bases and 2 bases respectively, with 9 bases between them. CDR3 length equals 14 residues. The DNA of the CDR3 is TGTGCCAGCAGCTTATTCCGGGATCAAGAGACCCAGTACTTC. Residues: CASSLFRDQETQYF.

The chain joins TRBV3-1 to TRBJ2-3; no reliable D call. Germline V CDR1 and CDR2: LGHDT, YNNKEL (reference sequence). The CDR3 is made up of 14 amino acids. The ends were cut back, 3 bases at V and 2 bases at J, with 9 bases in the middle. CDR3 sequence (DNA): TGTGCCAGCAGCCAGTCACCAAACACAGATACGCAGTATTTT. Encoded protein: CASSQSPNTDTQYF.

This clonotype was seen at least ten times. This sequence joins TRBV6-1 and TRBJ1-2, with D perhaps matching TRBD1 (5 bases). This CDR3 is 14 amino acids long. From germline, CDR1 is MNHNS and CDR2 SASEGT. Trimming took off 0 bases at V and 7 bases at J, with 12 bases between the two ends. The CDR3 region is CASSEAAVRGGYTF. CDR3 coding DNA: TGTGCCAGCAGTGAAGCGGCAGTGAGGGGTGGCTACACCTTC.

This clonotype was counted at least ten times. The chain links TRBV3-1 to TRBJ2-2; TRBD1 aligns across 8 bases. The CDR3 runs to 14 residues. The J segment lost 6 bases and the V segment lost 5 bases, leaving 5 bases of the junction unmatched. Germline loops: CDR1 LGHDT, CDR2 YNNKEL (reference sequence). CDR3: CASSSTGDAGELFF. In DNA form, the CDR3 reads TGTGCCAGCAGCTCGACAGGGGACGCCGGGGAGCTGTTTTTT.

This chain connects TRBV28 to TRBJ2-1, with D unresolved. Looked up from germline, CDR1 is MDHEN and CDR2 is SYDVKM. Trimming left V 7 bases short and J 10 bases short, with 23 bases between. CDR3 length: 15 residues. CDR3 region: CASIPAGPPFAEQFF. The DNA for the CDR3 is TGTGCCAGCATTCCGGCCGGGCCCCCGTTTGCGGAGCAGTTCTTC.

The chain couples TRBV7-9 to TRBJ2-1, with D tentatively TRBD1 (6 bases). Germline loops: CDR1 SEHNR, CDR2 FQNEAQ (reference sequence). V lost 8 bases, J lost 6 bases, and 23 bases lay in between. The CDR3 totals 16 residues. CDR3 sequence reads: CASGPRVGQTSNEQFF. Written as DNA, the CDR3 is TGTGCCAGCGGACCCCGGGTCGGACAGACTTCCAATGAGCAGTTCTTC.

With respect to this clonotype: This may stem from a read error, because a much larger clone lies one nucleotide away. The V gene is TRBV6-2 or TRBV6-3, the J gene TRBJ2-1; unclear D gene. The V end was cut by 4 bases, the J end by 5 bases, with 18 bases between. This CDR3 is 16 amino acids long. Looked up from germline, CDR1 is MNHEY and CDR2 is SVGEGT. Written as DNA, the CDR3 is TGTGCCAGCAGTTTCAAACGCGGATTCCTTAACAATGAGCAGTTCTTC. As protein: CASSFKRGFLNNEQFF.

This clonotype turned up a few times. This rearrangement joins TRBV20-1 to TRBJ2-2, with 14 bases aligning to TRBD2. This CDR3 contains 20 residues. The V gene end was trimmed by 0 bases and the J gene end by 0 bases; junction bases not matched to a gene: 9. CDR1 and CDR2 from the germline V gene are DFQATT and SNEGSKA (reference sequence). The CDR3 DNA reads as TGCAGTGCTAGAGATCGGCCGAAGACTAGCGGGAGGGCGAACACCGGGGAGCTGTTTTTT. The encoded protein is CSARDRPKTSGRANTGELFF.

This clonotype appeared a few times. At one end, the junction sequence differs from germline, possibly due to a read error. The rearrangement joins TRBV7-7 to TRBJ2-1, with 11 positions matching TRBD2. This CDR3 spans 14 amino acids. Looked up from germline, CDR1 is SSHAT and CDR2 is FNYEAQ (reference sequence). The chain's CDR3 is CASSSDNSGRAFAF. The CDR3 nucleotides read TGTGCCAGCAGCTCCGACAATAGCGGGAGGGCCTTTGCCTTC.

V and J are TRBV9 and TRBJ1-6; a possible D gene is TRBD1 (5 bases). Germline V gene data show CDR1 as SGDLS and CDR2 as YYNGEE. The CDR3 sequence is 15 residues long. Trimming removed 0 bases at V and 8 bases at J, with 12 bases between. Written as DNA, the CDR3 is TGTGCCAGCAGCGTAGAGGGGATGCTCTATTCACCCCTCCACTTT. Translating it yields CASSVEGMLYSPLHF.

This clonotype was picked up many times. The chain uses TRBV10-2 and TRBJ2-1, with D tentatively TRBD1 or TRBD2 (5 bases each). There are 15 residues in the CDR3. Looked up from germline, CDR1 is WSHSY and CDR2 is SAAADI. Trimming pared 8 bases from V and 2 bases from J, leaving 16 bases between. CDR3 DNA: TGCGCCAGCCTGGGTCGGGGCAACGCCTACAATGAGCAGTTCTTC. Translating it yields CASLGRGNAYNEQFF.

The V and J genes are TRBV9 and TRBJ2-5, with no clear D. With 0 bases removed from V and 3 bases from J, the gap between germline ends came to 18 bases. From germline, CDR1 is SGDLS and CDR2 YYNGEE. This CDR3 region has 17 residues. The CDR3 DNA sequence: TGTGCCAGCAGCGTAGATTTCGGTGGGCGGACCAAAGAGACCCAGTACTTC. Its translation is CASSVDFGGRTKETQYF.

The table lists this clonotype with a few counts. The chain couples TRBV3-1 to TRBJ1-6; D gene uncertain. Looked up from germline, CDR1 is LGHDT and CDR2 is YNNKEL (reference sequence). Trimming left V 1 base short and J 6 bases short, with 7 bases between. This CDR3 contains 14 residues. The CDR3, as DNA: TGTGCCAGCAGCCAAGGGACGATTAATTCACCCCTCCACTTT. It yields the protein CASSQGTINSPLHF. Full variable domain (outside the CDR3, taken from reference TRBV3-1 and TRBJ1-6): DTAVSQTPKYLVTQMGNDKSIKCEQNLGHDTMYWYKQDSKKFLKIMFSYNNKELIINETVPNRFSPKSPDKAHLNLHINSLELGDSAVYFCASSQGTINSPLHFGNGTRLTVT.

This clonotype was seen repeatedly, ten times or more. The chain has TRBV2 and TRBJ2-3; 9 nucleotides align to TRBD2. J gave up 3 bases and V 5 bases, and 6 bases lay outside the gene matches. The CDR3 runs 15 residues. The V gene's germline CDR1 is SNHLY and CDR2 FYNNEI. The CDR3 spells CASSFSGGITDTQYF. CDR3 nucleotide sequence: TGTGCCAGCAGTTTCAGCGGGGGGATAACAGATACGCAGTATTTT.

This clonotype showed up just a few times. J is TRBJ2-1 and V is TRBV4-2, with 7 bases matching TRBD2. The CDR3 is 13 amino acids. Germline trimming cut 3 bases from V and 8 bases from J; bases unmatched to any gene: 4. In germline, CDR1 is LGHNA, CDR2 YNFKEQ. The CDR3: CASSQGGTDEQFF. CDR3 nucleotide sequence: TGTGCCAGCAGCCAGGGGGGGACGGATGAGCAGTTCTTC.

This clonotype was recorded many times. The rearrangement uses TRBV12-3 or TRBV12-4 and TRBJ2-5, with no clear D. This CDR3 comprises 12 residues. Trimming cost V 6 bases and J 7 bases, with 12 bases left between them. The DNA for the CDR3 is TGTGCCAGCAGCCCCCTGAGTTCGACCCAGTACTTC. Its protein product is CASSPLSSTQYF.

This clonotype was found a few times. The CDR3 nucleotides read TGTGCCACCAGCAGCCGGGACCACCAAGAGACCCAGTACTTC. This translates into CATSSRDHQETQYF. The chain carries TRBV15 and TRBJ2-5; D possibly matches TRBD1 or TRBD2 (5 bases each). Germline V CDR1 and CDR2: LNHNV, YYDKDF (reference sequence). The CDR3 consists of 14 residues. Trimming removed 3 bases at V and 0 bases at J, with 8 bases between. The whole variable domain, filled in from reference TRBV15 and TRBJ2-5, reads DAMVIQNPRYQVTQFGKPVTLSCSQTLNHNVMYWYQQKSSQAPKLLFHYYDKDFNNEADTPDNFQSRRPNTSFCFLDIRSPGLGDTAMYLCATSSRDHQETQYFGPGTRLLVL.

This sequence joins TRBV12-3 or TRBV12-4 and TRBJ1-2, with TRBD1 identical over 8 bases. The CDR3 consists of 13 residues. J was trimmed by 7 bases and V by 7 bases; bases with no gene match: 8. The chain's CDR3 is CASTFGTGGGYTF. CDR3 nucleotide sequence: TGTGCCAGCACTTTCGGGACAGGCGGTGGCTACACCTTC.

The chain has TRBV13 and TRBJ2-1; no firm D call. V lost 5 bases to trimming and J lost 8 bases, with 7 bases between them. Germline V CDR1 and CDR2: PRHDT, FYEKMQ (reference sequence). The CDR3 length is 11 residues. CDR3 DNA sequence: TGTGCCAGCAGCCCCTGGTATGAGCAGTTCTTC. This codes for CASSPWYEQFF.

This clonotype showed up many times. The chain joins TRBV29-1 to TRBJ2-1; 8 bases align to TRBD2. The CDR3 runs 13 residues. The germline CDR1 and CDR2 sequences are SQVTM and ANQGSEA. Trimming at V came to 6 bases and at J to 7 bases, leaving 8 bases not matched to a gene. DNA of the CDR3: TGCAGCGTCGGGAGGGCCTTGGGAAATGAGCAGTTCTTC. Residues: CSVGRALGNEQFF.

This clonotype was recorded at least ten times. The rearrangement uses TRBV2 and TRBJ1-4; 11 bases are a match to TRBD1. Germline CDR1 is SNHLY and CDR2 is FYNNEI. Losses at the gene ends were 6 bases for V and 0 bases for J; bases not matched to a gene: 0. The CDR3 sequence is 15 residues long. The CDR3 DNA follows: TGTGCCAGCAGGGGACAGGGGGCAACTAATGAAAAACTGTTTTTT. This encodes CASRGQGATNEKLFF. Using reference TRBV2 and TRBJ1-4 for the parts outside the CDR3, the full variable domain is EPEVTQTPSHQVTQMGQEVILRCVPISNHLYFYWYRQILGQKVEFLVSFYNNEISEKSEIFDDQFSVERPDGSNFTLKIRSTKLEDSAMYFCASRGQGATNEKLFFGSGTQLSVL.

This clonotype was picked up many times. The chain employs TRBV28 and TRBJ1-1; D is ambiguous. V lost 7 bases and J 8 bases, leaving 14 bases between the germline ends. This CDR3 is 12 amino acids long. Germline values: CDR1 MDHEN, CDR2 SYDVKM. The CDR3, as DNA: TGTGCCAGCAAGCCTAGGGAAAAGGAAGCTTTCTTT. It encodes CASKPREKEAFF.

With regard to this clonotype: Possible read error: a much larger clone is one base away. The V gene is TRBV6-5, the J gene TRBJ1-2, with a possible D match to TRBD1 (5 bases). Germline V gene lookup returns CDR1 MNHEY and CDR2 SVGAGI. This CDR3 is 16 amino acids long. The CDR3 DNA reads as TGTGCCAACAGTTACGGGGGAACGGAATACCATTATGGCTACACCTTC. Amino acid sequence: CANSYGGTEYHYGYTF.

This clonotype was seen only a few times. J is TRBJ2-7 and V is TRBV5-6, with a possible D match to TRBD2 (6 bases). V shed 2 bases and J shed 3 bases, with 12 bases lying between them. Germline lookup yields CDR1 SGHDT and CDR2 YYEEEE. The CDR3 is made up of 14 amino acids. The CDR3 sequence: CASSLGGAHYEQYF. CDR3 nucleotides: TGTGCCAGCAGCTTAGGAGGGGCCCACTACGAGCAGTACTTC.

The chain uses TRBV27 and TRBJ2-1, with 10 bases aligning to TRBD2. CDR3 length: 19 amino acids. Per the germline V gene, CDR1 is MNHEY and CDR2 is SMNVEV (reference sequence). The V and J ends lost 0 bases and 6 bases, in that order; junction bases with no gene match: 14. The CDR3 sequence is CASSLSAPFSGRLRNEQFF. Here the CDR3 DNA reads TGTGCCAGCAGTTTATCCGCCCCTTTTAGCGGGAGGCTTCGCAATGAGCAGTTCTTC.

The table lists this clonotype with many counts. The chain employs TRBV28 and TRBJ2-1, with a weak D call TRBD1 (6 bases). CDR3 length equals 16 residues. Deletions cut 5 bases from V and 9 bases from J, with 23 bases between. The germline gives CDR1 MDHEN, CDR2 SYDVKM. The CDR3: CASSPRTVLNPVEQFF. As DNA, the CDR3 is TGTGCCAGCAGTCCCAGGACAGTTCTAAACCCGGTTGAGCAGTTCTTC.

The rearrangement uses TRBV12-5 and TRBJ1-1; D is uncertain. This CDR3 is built from 14 residues. Germline V CDR1 and CDR2: LGHNT, FRNRAP. The ends were cut back, 1 base at V and 6 bases at J, with 12 bases in the middle. CDR3 DNA sequence: TGTGCTAGTGGTTTGGACGAATCGAGGGCTGAAGCTTTCTTT. Amino acids: CASGLDESRAEAFF.

The chain uses TRBV12-3 or TRBV12-4 and TRBJ1-1; 7 nucleotides agree with TRBD1. The CDR3 is 13 residues long. J was trimmed by 8 bases and V by 5 bases; bases with no gene match: 8. The DNA of the CDR3 is TGTGCCAGCAGTACCGGGACAGCAGCAGAAGCTTTCTTT. Encoded protein: CASSTGTAAEAFF.

The DNA for the CDR3 is TGTGCCAGCAGTTTAGCCCGGGGTAGCGCACCCTACGAGCAGTACTTC. Translation: CASSLARGSAPYEQYF. The V and J genes are TRBV12-3 or TRBV12-4 and TRBJ2-7; a possible D gene is TRBD2 (5 bases). V lost 0 bases and J 2 bases, leaving 14 bases between the germline ends. CDR3 size: 16 residues.

In its sample, this clonotype was seen a few times. This chain connects TRBV7-9 to TRBJ2-3, with 7 bases lining up with TRBD2. The V gene end was trimmed by 6 bases and the J gene end by 2 bases; junction bases not matched to a gene: 11. Germline V lookup: CDR1 SEHNR, CDR2 FQNEAQ (reference sequence). This CDR3 has 16 amino acids. This chain's CDR3 is CASSSPSGTHTDTQYF. CDR3 in DNA: TGTGCCAGCAGTTCACCGAGCGGGACCCACACAGATACGCAGTATTTT. The complete variable domain, with remaining parts taken from reference TRBV7-9 and TRBJ2-3, reads DTGVSQNPRHKITKRGQNVTFRCDPISEHNRLYWYRQTLGQGPEFLTYFQNEAQLEKSRLLSDRFSAERPKGSFSTLEIQRTEQGDSAMYLCASSSPSGTHTDTQYFGPGTRLTVL.